This entry describes one T cell receptor (beta chain). What antigen it recognizes has not been identified. Qualities for individual bases were not recorded, and no much larger clone is one base off. What the time point label conveys for this sample: cycle 1 day 1 (C1D1), immediately before nivolumab initiation. Relapse after autologous stem cell transplantation had occurred in all trial patients, and cohorts A, B and C were distinguished by prior brentuximab vedotin exposure. The trial cohort included 55 to 65 patients with relapsed/refractory classical Hodgkin lymphoma, and each patient had a best overall response of complete response, partial response or progressive disease. Single-agent nivolumab was administered to trial patients in the multi-cohort phase II CheckMate 205 trial. An independent review committee assessed best overall response using the 2007 International Working Group response criteria. Trial PBMCs were collected just before the start of nivolumab (C1D1) and during therapy at cycle 2 day 1 and cycle 4 day 1. Peripheral blood was collected in 8 mL Vacutainer Cell Preparation Tubes, from which PBMCs were isolated by centrifugation and then cryopreserved.

Counted from cysteine to phenylalanine, this CDR3 has 15 amino acids. Only the CDR3 DNA is retained, 45 bases long and in frame from the first base. Taken from the germline V gene, the CDR1 and CDR2 loops are SNHLY and FYNNEI. V lost 4 bases and J lost 2 bases, and the count of bases not matched to a germline gene is 6. Genomic DNA was isolated using the Qiagen DNeasy kit from unsorted PBMCs as well as from negatively selected CD4+ and CD8+ fractions. Amplification of TCR beta CDR3 regions was done by immunoSEQ multiplex PCR with primers that anneal to V and J segments. A synthetic immune receptor repertoire was used to minimize amplification bias, and any residual bias was removed computationally once sequencing was done. As for the authors' bioinformatics: Repertoire diversity was quantified as the Shannon entropy index using custom Python scripts. Unsorted, CD4+ and CD8+ repertoires were examined separately, except in combined analyses, for which CD4+ and CD8+ sequences were merged in silico. Clonal expansion was defined as at least a 2-fold frequency increase after treatment relative to C1D1, with a pseudocount of 0.5 for undetected baseline clones. Singleton clones were defined as clones with 0 or 1 copy at C1D1, and non-singleton clones were defined as clones with 2 or more copies. By matching protein sequences in sorted samples from the same patient, clones expanded in unsorted samples were annotated as CD4+, CD8+ or unknown. Diversity changes from C1D1 to C4D1 were tested in paired samples using Wilcoxon tests. TCRdb re-hosts the immuneACCESS table, in-frame sequences only. Its copies lack some clones; in the studies checked, an unresolved V gene accounts for under half of them, and the cause for the rest is not known. V and J calls and clone size are as listed in that table; D and trimming were resolved from the DNA. The sample records more than 45,000 clones, 73% of which are singletons. The top ten hold about 11% of the sample.

The data belong to a study of PD-1 blockade in classical Hodgkin lymphoma (TCRdb year 2020). With regard to the full study: Nivolumab dosing was 3 mg/kg intravenously every 2 weeks, continuing until either disease progression or unacceptable toxicity. A peripheral blood immune signature of response to PD-1 blockade in classical Hodgkin lymphoma was defined using TCR beta sequencing and CyTOF.

Overall results and qualifications from the work: Diversity was lower in patients who began nivolumab less than 1 year after ASCT, so these patients were left out of later analyses to avoid confounding by immune reconstitution. Baseline diversity similar to that of newly diagnosed patients was observed in trial patients achieving complete response, whereas significantly lower diversity was observed in partial responders and progressors. Only a single clinical trial cohort was studied, and what caused the repertoire differences, possibly disease activity or prior therapy, remained undefined. Newly diagnosed patients were reported to have lower baseline TCR diversity than healthy donors, and relapsed/refractory patients were reported to have lower baseline TCR diversity still. CD4+ but not CD8+ TCR diversity rose significantly by C4D1 (p=0.0027 vs p=0.16), most apparent in complete responders (p=0.02).

Here the sequenced sample was peripheral blood mononuclear cells (PBMCs), taken at baseline. The V and J segments used are TRBV2 and TRBJ2-7, with 9 middle bases fitting TRBD1. The TCR comes from a human donor with classical Hodgkin lymphoma. The CDR3 amino acid sequence is: CASSGTGEGAYEQYF. The DNA sequence follows: TGTGCCAGCAGTGGGACAGGGGAAGGAGCCTACGAGCAGTACTTC.